This record looks at one TCR beta chain sequence and its context. The data were obtained in a study of control samples from healthy donors and cancer patients. The junction had 9 bases not matched to a gene; V was cut back by 9 bases and J by 6 bases. Germline lookup yields CDR1 MDHEN and CDR2 SYDVKM. The CDR3 covers 14 residues. The method was immunoSEQ multiplex PCR; TCRdb's version includes in-frame clones alone and lacks a portion of them. The sample yields roughly 80,000 clones, 85% to 95% seen once. This chain joins TRBV28 and TRBJ1-5; 9 bases fit TRBD1. This clonotype was sampled from a woman in her sixties or seventies in good health. Sequenced sample: blood. This CDR3 reads CASGDRGSRQPQHF. The CDR3 DNA is TGTGCCAGTGGAGACAGGGGGTCGCGTCAGCCCCAGCATTTT. The full variable domain, with the rest looked up from reference TRBV28 and TRBJ1-5, is DVKVTQSSRYLVKRTGEKVFLECVQDMDHENMFWYRQDPGLGLRLIYFSYDVKMKEKGDIPEGYSVSREKKERFSLILESASTNQTSMYLCASGDRGSRQPQHFGDGTRLSIL.